Listed below are T cell receptor beta chains from one sample, sequenced in a study of ipilimumab plus nivolumab after autologous stem cell transplantation. Assay used: immunoSEQ multiplex PCR; TCRdb lists only in-frame clones, some missing. The sample carries about 20,000 clones, around 80% recorded once. Sequenced here: PBMCs, sampled in a trial of ipilimumab plus nivolumab as post-transplant consolidation. Receptors were obtained from a male donor with diffuse large B-cell lymphoma. CDR3s include the opening cysteine and the closing phenylalanine or tryptophan. A D gene is named only where the DNA matches it firmly. Rows may omit the clone size; those that give it use once, few, many or a size class.

d_call,j_call,v_call,clone_size,cdr3_nt,cdr3_aa
TRBD1,TRBJ1-3,TRBV13,.,TGCGCCAGCAGCCGGGACAGGGGTTTTGGAAACACCATATATTTT,CASSRDRGFGNTIYF
.,TRBJ1-4,TRBV5-1,once,TGCGCCAGCAGTGACGGATGGGGATCTTCGGGCGAAAAACTGTTTTTT,CASSDGWGSSGEKLFF
.,TRBJ2-3,TRBV4-1,.,TGCGCCAGCAGCCAAGGGTTTCAGGGACGCACAGATACGCAGTATTTT,CASSQGFQGRTDTQYF
.,TRBJ2-7,TRBV11-2,many,TGTGCCAGCAGCCCACGGTTTGGCTACGAGCAGTACTTC,CASSPRFGYEQYF
.,TRBJ2-3,TRBV7-9,.,TGTGCCAGCAGCTATCACCCCTCCAGCACAGATACGCAGTATTTT,CASSYHPSSTDTQYF
.,TRBJ1-4,TRBV5-1,.,TGCGCCAGCAGTCCCCAGGGACCTAATGAAAAACTGTTTTTT,CASSPQGPNEKLFF
.,TRBJ1-5,TRBV6-5,once,TGTGCCAGCAGTTACTCGGAGGATCAGCCCCAGCATTTT,CASSYSEDQPQHF
.,TRBJ1-4,TRBV19,once,TGTGCCAGTAGTATTGATACGGGGACCTCCGAAAAACTGTTTTTT,CASSIDTGTSEKLFF
TRBD2,TRBJ2-1,TRBV30,.,TGTGCCTGGAGTGTACCCGGACTAGCTGTTGGTGAGCAGTTCTTC,CAWSVPGLAVGEQFF
TRBD1,TRBJ2-1,TRBV28,.,TGTGCCAGCAGTTGGACAGGGTCGGGAAATGAGCAGTTCTTC,CASSWTGSGNEQFF
.,TRBJ2-5,TRBV27,.,TGTGCCAGCAGGCTCTCAAGGCAAGAGACCCAGTACTTC,CASRLSRQETQYF
.,TRBJ2-4,TRBV5-1,once,TGCGCCAGCAGCCCCGAGACAGGTTCGTCGCGGAACATTCAGTACTTC,CASSPETGSSRNIQYF
.,TRBJ1-1,TRBV7-9,.,TGTGCCAGCAGCTTAGCTAGGGGTCGGAACACTGAAGCTTTCTTT,CASSLARGRNTEAFF
TRBD2,TRBJ2-5,TRBV6-1,.,TGTGCCAGCGGGCGGCGGGGGGGCGTCGAGACCCAGTACTTC,CASGRRGGVETQYF
TRBD1,TRBJ2-1,TRBV5-6,.,TGTGCCAGCAGCAACAACAGGGGCAGGGAGCAGTTCTTC,CASSNNRGREQFF
TRBD1,TRBJ1-5,TRBV27,.,TGTGCCAGCAGTTTAGGGACAGCGTATAGCAATCAGCCCCAGCATTTT,CASSLGTAYSNQPQHF
TRBD1,TRBJ1-5,TRBV30,.,TGTGCCTGGAGTTTACTGACAGGGAGAGGTCAGCCCCAGCATTTT,CAWSLLTGRGQPQHF
.,TRBJ2-1,TRBV6-5,.,TGTGCCAGCCGGGGCTACTCCTACAATGAGCAGTTCTTC,CASRGYSYNEQFF
.,TRBJ1-4,TRBV30,.,TGTGCCTGGAGCCATCGTACCGTACAGGGAGAAAGAAAACTGTTTTTT,CAWSHRTVQGERKLFF
TRBD1,TRBJ1-4,TRBV28,few,TGTGCCAGCAGTTCACCCACACCTGGATGGACAGGGGAGGGAAAACTGTTTTTT,CASSSPTPGWTGEGKLFF
.,TRBJ2-3,TRBV4-1,.,TGCGCCAGCAGCCAAGTTATCAGCAGGGGCACAGATACGCAGTATTTT,CASSQVISRGTDTQYF
TRBD1,TRBJ2-3,TRBV27,medium-sized,TGTGCCAGCAGTGCGGGACAGGGGAAAACAGATACGCAGTATTTT,CASSAGQGKTDTQYF